This is a list of T cell receptor beta chains from one sample in a study of cytomegalovirus exposure and HLA in healthy donors. Only in-frame clones appear in the TCRdb table, and some are missing; sequencing was by immunoSEQ multiplex PCR. The table lists approximately 190,000 clones, approximately 12% of them singletons, with more than 7% in the top ten. Sample: PBMCs. The source is a man aged 45-65 years in good health and CMV-seropositive. CDR3s include the opening cysteine and the closing phenylalanine or tryptophan. The D gene is left open where the match is weak. A row's size may be missing; if present it is once, few, many or a size class.

j_call clone_size v_call d_call cdr3_aa cdr3_nt
TRBJ1-4 . TRBV4-1 . CASSQGAGTNEKLFF TGCGCCAGCAGCCAAGGGGCGGGGACTAATGAAAAACTGTTTTTT
TRBJ2-3 . TRBV4-1 . CASSQEKSGRTDTQYF TGCGCCAGCAGCCAAGAAAAGAGCGGGCGCACAGATACGCAGTATTTT
TRBJ1-1 . TRBV5-4 . CASSPQGFSEAFF TGTGCCAGCAGCCCCCAGGGGTTCTCTGAAGCTTTCTTT
TRBJ2-7 many TRBV11-1 . CASSFLVSYEQYF TGTGCCAGCAGCTTCCTCGTCTCCTACGAGCAGTACTTC
TRBJ2-3 few TRBV30 TRBD2 CAWEGAGGGDTQYF TGTGCCTGGGAGGGAGCGGGGGGGGGAGATACGCAGTATTTT
TRBJ2-7 . TRBV5-1 . CASSLDTARYEQYF TGCGCCAGCAGCTTGGACACCGCCAGATACGAGCAGTACTTC
TRBJ2-5 . TRBV5-1 TRBD2 CASSLERGVKETQYF TGCGCCAGCAGCTTGGAGCGGGGGGTTAAAGAGACCCAGTACTTC
TRBJ1-1 few TRBV30 TRBD1 CAWIGQGRAEAFF TGTGCCTGGATTGGACAGGGCAGGGCTGAAGCTTTCTTT
TRBJ2-3 . TRBV2 TRBD2 CASLAGGVDTQYF TGTGCCAGCCTAGCGGGGGGGGTAGATACGCAGTATTTT
TRBJ1-1 . TRBV29-1 . CSVEQGLNTEAFF TGCAGCGTGGAACAGGGTTTGAACACTGAAGCTTTCTTT
TRBJ1-5 . TRBV2 . CASSDRGGNSNQPQHF TGTGCCAGCTCCGACAGAGGTGGTAATAGCAATCAGCCCCAGCATTTT
TRBJ2-3 few TRBV7-6 . CASSFEGAWTDTQYF TGTGCCAGCAGCTTCGAGGGCGCGTGGACAGATACGCAGTATTTT
TRBJ2-1 . TRBV5-4 TRBD2 CASSLGLAGTNEQFF TGTGCCAGCAGCTTAGGCCTAGCGGGGACTAATGAGCAGTTCTTC
TRBJ1-5 . TRBV7-2 . CASSLNRAPGQPQHF TGTGCCAGCAGCTTAAACAGGGCTCCGGGTCAGCCCCAGCATTTT
TRBJ2-5 . TRBV18 . CASSPFDRETQYF TGTGCCAGCTCACCGTTTGACAGGGAGACCCAGTACTTC
TRBJ1-1 few TRBV11-2 TRBD1 CASSLRDRGRMNTEAFF TGTGCCAGCAGCTTAAGGGACAGGGGACGAATGAACACTGAAGCTTTCTTT
TRBJ2-3 few TRBV2 . CASSQGASTDTQYF TGTGCCAGCAGTCAAGGGGCGAGCACAGATACGCAGTATTTT
TRBJ2-2 . TRBV4-1 TRBD1 CASTTGTVNTGELFF TGCGCCAGCACCACCGGGACAGTGAACACCGGGGAGCTGTTTTTT
TRBJ2-1 . TRBV6-1 . CASSEVGGQISYNEQFF TGTGCCAGCAGTGAAGTGGGGGGACAGATTTCCTACAATGAGCAGTTCTTC
TRBJ2-3 . TRBV10-3 . CAISESTGKADTQYF TGTGCCATCAGTGAGAGTACAGGGAAGGCAGATACGCAGTATTTT
TRBJ2-1 . TRBV9 . CASSVATGVSSYNEQFF TGTGCCAGCAGCGTAGCAACCGGTGTGAGCTCCTACAATGAGCAGTTCTTC
TRBJ1-1 . TRBV5-1 TRBD1 CASTEGPQGARKAEAFF TGCGCCAGCACCGAAGGTCCGCAGGGGGCGAGAAAGGCTGAAGCTTTCTTT
TRBJ2-5 few TRBV7-9 TRBD1 CASSLVGQQETQYF TGTGCCAGCAGCTTGGTGGGACAGCAAGAGACCCAGTACTTC
TRBJ2-7 few TRBV6-6 TRBD1 CASSHSPGQVPYEQYF TGTGCCAGCAGTCACTCCCCGGGACAGGTCCCCTACGAGCAGTACTTC
TRBJ2-2 . TRBV11-3 TRBD1 CASSSGTGPGELFF TGTGCCAGCAGCTCCGGGACAGGGCCCGGGGAGCTGTTTTTT
TRBJ2-3 few TRBV7-2 TRBD1 CASSPDRPTDTQYF TGTGCCAGCAGCCCGGACAGGCCCACAGATACGCAGTATTTT
TRBJ1-6 . TRBV7-9 . CASSFPEGPLHF TGTGCCAGCAGCTTTCCCGAGGGACCCCTCCACTTT
TRBJ2-3 few TRBV28 . CASSWGSTDTQYF TGTGCCAGCAGTTGGGGCAGCACAGATACGCAGTATTTT
TRBJ2-3 . TRBV9 TRBD2 CASSVGGGLTDTQYF TGTGCCAGCAGCGTAGGCGGGGGGCTCACAGATACGCAGTATTTT
TRBJ1-5 once TRBV19 . CASREIGGNQPQHF TGTGCCAGTAGGGAAATCGGGGGGAATCAGCCCCAGCATTTT
TRBJ2-1 . TRBV11-3 TRBD1 CASSKDRGAHNEQFF TGTGCCAGCAGCAAGGACAGGGGTGCCCACAATGAGCAGTTCTTC
TRBJ1-2 . TRBV5-1 . CASSLLQGHGYTF TGCGCCAGCAGCTTGCTGCAGGGCCATGGCTACACCTTC
TRBJ2-3 . TRBV19 TRBD1 CASSRDRQGLGTDTQYF TGTGCCAGTAGTAGAGACCGACAGGGCTTGGGGACGGATACGCAGTATTTT
TRBJ1-4 few TRBV19 . CASSIGGGLGEKLFF TGTGCCAGTAGTATTGGGGGGGGACTGGGAGAAAAACTGTTTTTT
TRBJ1-4 few TRBV6-5 . CASSYSGLNEKLFF TGTGCCAGCAGTTACTCGGGACTTAATGAAAAACTGTTTTTT
TRBJ1-5 . TRBV4-3 TRBD1 CASSLGQGLSPQHF TGCGCCAGCAGCTTAGGACAGGGACTATCGCCCCAGCATTTT
TRBJ1-2 few TRBV29-1 . CSVAPGTGLDGCTF .
TRBJ2-1 . TRBV7-6 . CASSYRPHPANEQFF TGTGCCAGCAGCTACAGACCCCACCCGGCCAATGAGCAGTTCTTC
TRBJ1-5 few TRBV12-5 . CASGLETNQPQHF TGTGCTAGTGGTTTGGAAACAAATCAGCCCCAGCATTTT
TRBJ2-5 few TRBV5-6 TRBD2 CASSLRGEGRETQYF TGTGCCAGCAGCTTACGTGGGGAGGGAAGAGAGACCCAGTACTTC
TRBJ2-5 few TRBV7-8 TRBD2 CASSLVGTSYRKEETQYF TGTGCCAGCAGCTTAGTCGGGACTAGCTACCGAAAAGAGGAGACCCAGTACTTC
TRBJ2-1 . TRBV28 TRBD1 CASSGTGRGEQFF TGTGCCAGCAGTGGGACAGGGAGAGGGGAGCAGTTCTTC
TRBJ1-5 . TRBV6-6 TRBD1 CASSQTQGARQPQHF TGTGCCAGCAGTCAAACCCAGGGGGCGCGTCAGCCCCAGCATTTT
TRBJ1-4 . TRBV6-1 TRBD1 CASSERDSNEKLFF TGTGCCAGCAGTGAACGGGACAGTAATGAAAAGCTGTTTTTT
TRBJ1-1 . TRBV27 . CASSRGQSEAFF TGTGCCAGCAGCCGAGGACAGTCTGAAGCTTTCTTT
TRBJ1-2 few TRBV27 . CASSPNREWGYTF TGTGCCAGCAGTCCTAACAGGGAGTGGGGCTACACCTTC
TRBJ1-5 . TRBV19 . CASSPKGRGHSNQPQHF TGTGCCAGTAGTCCTAAGGGTAGGGGACATAGCAATCAGCCCCAGCATTTT
TRBJ1-2 . TRBV5-1 . CASSLATGQGYTF TGCGCCAGCAGCTTGGCAACAGGCCAAGGCTACACCTTC
TRBJ1-1 . TRBV11-2 . CASSLSRTGGTEAFF TGTGCCAGCAGCTTAAGTAGGACGGGGGGCACTGAAGCTTTCTTT
TRBJ1-2 . TRBV4-3 TRBD1 CASSQDLGRGQRPYGYTF TGCGCCAGCAGCCAAGATTTGGGGCGGGGACAGAGACCCTATGGCTACACCTTC
TRBJ2-5 few TRBV5-4 TRBD1 CASSSGTGTSGETQYF TGTGCCAGCAGCTCCGGGACAGGGACGTCGGGAGAGACCCAGTACTTC